This TCR beta chain was captured by sequencing in a study of blood T cell repertoires in COVID-19. The overall study: The origin of the acute and convalescent COVID-19 samples was the United States, Italy and Spain. From T cells, B-cell-depleted T cells, or PBMCs came the material, which was cDNA or gDNA.

The ends were cut back, 0 bases at V and 8 bases at J, with 16 bases in the middle. The CDR3 length is 15 residues. Germline CDR1 is LNHDA and CDR2 is SQIVND (reference sequence). Authors' data handling: Nucleated cell counts were estimated from reference gene primer amplification. TCRdb's table, derived via immunoSEQ multiplex PCR, lists solely in-frame clones and lacks some. V and J calls and clone size come straight from that table; D and trimming were deduced from the DNA. The sample includes roughly 140,000 clones, under 85% of them seen just once. The sequenced material came from peripheral blood. The origin of this receptor is a woman of 80 years or more with acute or convalescent COVID-19. The gene calls are TRBV19 and TRBJ1-2; D is ambiguous. CDR3 residues: CASSIDLFEGDGYTF. CDR3 coding DNA: TGTGCCAGTAGTATAGATCTCTTTGAGGGAGACGGCTACACCTTC.